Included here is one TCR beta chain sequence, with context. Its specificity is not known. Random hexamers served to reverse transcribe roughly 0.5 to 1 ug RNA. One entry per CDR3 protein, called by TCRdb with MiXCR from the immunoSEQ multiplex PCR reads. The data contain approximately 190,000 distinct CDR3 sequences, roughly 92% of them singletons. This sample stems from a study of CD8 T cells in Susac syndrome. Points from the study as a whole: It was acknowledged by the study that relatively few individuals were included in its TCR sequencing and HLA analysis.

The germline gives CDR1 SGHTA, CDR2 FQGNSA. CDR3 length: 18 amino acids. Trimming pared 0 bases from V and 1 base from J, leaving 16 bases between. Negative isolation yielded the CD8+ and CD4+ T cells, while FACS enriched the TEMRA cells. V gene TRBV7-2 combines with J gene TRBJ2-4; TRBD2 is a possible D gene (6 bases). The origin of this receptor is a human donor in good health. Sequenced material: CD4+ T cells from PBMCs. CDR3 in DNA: TGTGCCAGCAGCTTAGCGGAGGAGGGCCTTCGGGCCAAAAACATTCAGTACTTC. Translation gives CASSLAEEGLRAKNIQYF.